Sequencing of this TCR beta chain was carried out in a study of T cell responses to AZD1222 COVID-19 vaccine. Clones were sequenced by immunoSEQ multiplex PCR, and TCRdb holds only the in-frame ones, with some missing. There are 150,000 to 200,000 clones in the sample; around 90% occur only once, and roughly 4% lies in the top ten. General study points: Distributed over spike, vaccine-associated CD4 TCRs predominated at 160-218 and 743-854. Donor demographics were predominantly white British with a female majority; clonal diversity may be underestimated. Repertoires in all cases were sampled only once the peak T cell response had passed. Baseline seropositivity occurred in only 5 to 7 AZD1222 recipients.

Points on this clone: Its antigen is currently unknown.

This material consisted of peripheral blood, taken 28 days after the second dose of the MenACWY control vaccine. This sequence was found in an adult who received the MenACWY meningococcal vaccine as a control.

The CDR3 DNA sequence: TGTGCCAGCAGTTTAAGAGATCCCGGGGCCAACGTCCTGACTTTC. This encodes CASSLRDPGANVLTF. This chain joins TRBV28 and TRBJ2-6; D not certain. The V end was cut by 2 bases, the J end by 4 bases, with 9 bases between. The length of the CDR3 is 15 residues. Germline V gene data show CDR1 as MDHEN and CDR2 as SYDVKM.